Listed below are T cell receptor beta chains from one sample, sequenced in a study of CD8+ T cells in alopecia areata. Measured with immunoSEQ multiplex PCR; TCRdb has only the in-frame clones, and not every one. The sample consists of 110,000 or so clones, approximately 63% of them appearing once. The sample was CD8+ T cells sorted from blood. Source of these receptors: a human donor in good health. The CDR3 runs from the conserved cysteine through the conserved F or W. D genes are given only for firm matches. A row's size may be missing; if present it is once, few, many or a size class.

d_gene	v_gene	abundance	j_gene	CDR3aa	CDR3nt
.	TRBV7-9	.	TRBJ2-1	CASSSNEQFF	TGTGCCAGCAGCTCAAATGAGCAGTTCTTC
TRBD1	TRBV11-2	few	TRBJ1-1	CASSPPGQGNTEAFF	TGTGCCAGCAGCCCACCGGGACAGGGGAACACTGAAGCTTTCTTT
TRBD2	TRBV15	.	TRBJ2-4	CATSGVRARGGRVAKNIQYF	TGTGCCACCAGCGGCGTAAGGGCGCGGGGGGGTCGTGTAGCCAAAAACATTCAGTACTTC
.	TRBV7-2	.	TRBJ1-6	CASSHPVAGGARNSPLHF	TGTGCCAGCAGCCACCCTGTTGCGGGAGGCGCACGTAATTCACCCCTCCACTTT
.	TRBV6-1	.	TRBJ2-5	CASSERETQYF	TGTGCCAGCAGTGAGAGAGAGACCCAGTACTTC
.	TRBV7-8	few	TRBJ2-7	CASSLWQGPTYEQYF	TGTGCCAGCAGCTTGTGGCAGGGCCCCACCTACGAGCAGTACTTC
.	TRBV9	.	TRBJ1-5	CASSPDSNQPQHF	TGTGCCAGCAGCCCCGATAGCAATCAGCCCCAGCATTTT
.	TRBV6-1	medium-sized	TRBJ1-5	CASSPTAEGNQPQHF	TGTGCCAGCAGTCCCACCGCAGAAGGCAATCAGCCCCAGCATTTT
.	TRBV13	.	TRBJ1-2	CASSLLGAVHGYTF	TGTGCCAGCAGCTTATTGGGGGCAGTTCATGGCTACACCTTC
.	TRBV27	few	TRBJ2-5	CASSRTGETQYF	TGTGCCAGCAGTCGGACTGGGGAGACCCAGTACTTC
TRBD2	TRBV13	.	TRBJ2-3	CASGPGGEFDTQYF	TGTGCCAGCGGACCCGGGGGGGAATTCGATACGCAGTATTTT
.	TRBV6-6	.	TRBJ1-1	CASSYIAAEVNTEAFF	TGTGCCAGCAGTTACATCGCGGCAGAAGTGAACACTGAAGCTTTCTTT
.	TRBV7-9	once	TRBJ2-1	CATLHLTRQFF	TGTGCCACCCTTCACCTGACACGGCAGTTCTTC
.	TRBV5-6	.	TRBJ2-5	CASSGGNSGGRETQYF	TGTGCCAGCAGCGGGGGGAACAGTGGTGGCAGGGAGACCCAGTACTTC
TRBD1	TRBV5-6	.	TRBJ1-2	CASSPGTGVSYGYTF	TGTGCCAGCAGTCCCGGGACAGGGGTGTCCTATGGCTACACCTTC
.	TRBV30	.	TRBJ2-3	CAWSFSTDTQYF	TGTGCCTGGAGTTTTAGCACAGATACGCAGTATTTT
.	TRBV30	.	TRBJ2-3	CAWSWLGVGTDTQYF	TGTGCCTGGAGTTGGCTGGGAGTAGGCACAGATACGCAGTATTTT
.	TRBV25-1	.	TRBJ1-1	CASSYQGIEDTEAFF	TGTGCCAGCAGTTACCAGGGTATTGAGGACACTGAAGCTTTCTTT
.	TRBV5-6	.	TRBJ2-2	CASSFGVNTGELFF	TGTGCCAGCAGCTTTGGGGTGAACACCGGGGAGCTGTTTTTT
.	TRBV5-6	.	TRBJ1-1	CASSLAAYTEAFF	TGTGCCAGCAGCTTGGCAGCGTACACTGAAGCTTTCTTT
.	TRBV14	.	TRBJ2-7	CASSQGQGPFYEQYF	TGTGCCAGCAGCCAAGGTCAGGGGCCGTTCTACGAGCAGTACTTC
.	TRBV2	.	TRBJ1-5	CASSEGPVKQPQHF	TGTGCCAGCAGTGAAGGACCAGTAAAGCAGCCCCAGCATTTT
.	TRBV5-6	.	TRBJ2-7	CASSHQGGHEQYF	TGTGCCAGCAGCCATCAGGGGGGGCACGAGCAGTACTTC
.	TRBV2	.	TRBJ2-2	CASSVPGWITGELFF	TGTGCCAGCAGTGTGCCTGGGTGGATCACCGGGGAGCTGTTTTTT
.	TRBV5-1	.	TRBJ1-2	CASSPGPWGYGYTF	TGCGCCAGCAGCCCCGGACCATGGGGCTATGGCTACACCTTC
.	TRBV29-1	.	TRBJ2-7	CSIRSDVGEQYF	TGCAGCATTCGATCGGACGTTGGCGAGCAGTACTTC
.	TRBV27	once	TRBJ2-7	CASSFGTQTEPRYF	TGTGCCAGCAGTTTCGGGACCCAGACCGAACCTAGGTACTTC
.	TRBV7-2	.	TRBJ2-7	CASSPTDGYEQYF	TGTGCCAGCAGCCCAACGGACGGCTACGAGCAGTACTTC
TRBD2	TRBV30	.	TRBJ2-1	CAWATGLVGNEQFF	TGTGCCTGGGCAACGGGACTAGTGGGGAATGAGCAGTTCTTC
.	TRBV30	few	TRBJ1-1	CAWSVLSGGTEAFF	TGTGCCTGGAGTGTACTCAGTGGGGGCACTGAAGCTTTCTTT
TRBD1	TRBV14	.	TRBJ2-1	CASSQTTGVKQFF	TGTGCCAGCAGCCAAACGACAGGGGTTAAGCAGTTCTTC
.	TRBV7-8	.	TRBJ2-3	CASSPWDTDTQYF	TGTGCCAGCAGCCCCTGGGACACAGATACGCAGTATTTT
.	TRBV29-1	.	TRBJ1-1	CSARGQSMNTEAFF	TGCAGCGCCCGAGGGCAGAGTATGAACACTGAAGCTTTCTTT
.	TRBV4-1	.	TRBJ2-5	CASSQQGTLETQYF	TGCGCCAGCAGCCAACAGGGGACTCTAGAGACCCAGTACTTC
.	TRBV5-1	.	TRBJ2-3	CASSFSSPTDTQYF	TGCGCCAGCAGCTTTTCTTCGCCCACAGATACGCAGTATTTT
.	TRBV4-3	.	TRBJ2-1	CASSPGVNSYNEQFF	TGCGCCAGCAGCCCCGGGGTGAACTCCTACAATGAGCAGTTCTTC
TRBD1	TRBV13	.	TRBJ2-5	CASSSGQGQVPGETQYF	TGTGCCAGCAGCTCAGGACAGGGCCAAGTCCCCGGGGAGACCCAGTACTTC
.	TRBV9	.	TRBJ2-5	CASSVDGDSGGTQYF	TGTGCCAGCAGCGTAGATGGTGACTCCGGTGGGACCCAGTACTTC
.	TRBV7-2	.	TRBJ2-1	CASSLVPNDDEQFF	TGTGCCAGCAGCTTAGTTCCCAATGACGATGAGCAGTTCTTC
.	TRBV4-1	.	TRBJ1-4	CASSQVVGLTNEKLFF	TGCGCCAGCAGCCAAGTCGTGGGTTTAACTAATGAAAAACTGTTTTTT
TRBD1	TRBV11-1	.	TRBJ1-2	CASSPWTGTGYGYTF	TGTGCCAGCAGCCCCTGGACAGGGACGGGCTATGGCTACACCTTC
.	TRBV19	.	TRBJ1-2	CASSMSGGYYGYTF	TGTGCCAGTAGTATGTCCGGGGGGTACTATGGCTACACCTTC
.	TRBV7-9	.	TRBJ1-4	CASRSAGIWEKLFF	TGTGCCAGCAGGTCTGCGGGGATCTGGGAAAAACTGTTTTTT
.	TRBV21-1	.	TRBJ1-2	CASSKVGPYGYTF	TGTGCCAGCAGCAAAGTGGGACCCTATGGCTACACCTTC